This T cell receptor beta chain comes out of a study of neurological immune-mediated disorders. General study points: The level of TCR clonal expansion was highest in patients with HTLV-1-associated myelopathy and lowest in multiple sclerosis, where it fell below the level seen in healthy controls.

Described time point: longitudinal time-point 2. Unsorted libraries were generated from 2 million PBMCs. These cells had been stored in RNAlater at -80 C. This clonotype was counted ten times or more. Its antigen is currently unknown. This CDR3 is 13 amino acids long. Germline CDR1 reads DFQATT; CDR2 reads SNEGSKA (reference sequence). V was trimmed by 4 bases and J by 3 bases, leaving 12 bases between them. One entry per CDR3 protein results from TCRdb running MiXCR on the 5' RACE reads. Seen here are some 48,000 distinct CDR3 sequences, roughly 14% observed once, and the top ten hold less than 5.5%. The V and J genes are TRBV20-1 and TRBJ1-1; the D is unclear. This clonotype was obtained from a male donor with HTLV-1-associated myelopathy (HAM/TSP). The sequenced sample was PBMCs. The CDR3 loop is CSANVEVDTEAFF. The CDR3, as DNA: TGCAGTGCTAACGTGGAAGTGGACACTGAAGCTTTCTTT.